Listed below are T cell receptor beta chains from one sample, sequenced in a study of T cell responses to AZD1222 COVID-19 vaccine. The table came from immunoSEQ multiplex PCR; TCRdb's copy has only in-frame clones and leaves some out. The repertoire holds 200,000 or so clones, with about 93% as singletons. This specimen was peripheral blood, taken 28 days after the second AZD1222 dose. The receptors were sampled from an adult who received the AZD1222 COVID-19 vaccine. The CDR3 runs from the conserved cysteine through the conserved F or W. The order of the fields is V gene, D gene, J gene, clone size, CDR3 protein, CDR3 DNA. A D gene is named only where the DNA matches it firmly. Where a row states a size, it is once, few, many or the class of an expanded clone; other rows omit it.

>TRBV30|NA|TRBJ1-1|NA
CAWSNAIQGYTEAFF
TGTGCCTGGAGTAACGCCATACAGGGCTACACTGAAGCTTTCTTT
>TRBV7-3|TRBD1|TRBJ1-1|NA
CASRTGERGEAFF
TGTGCCAGCAGGACAGGGGAAAGGGGTGAAGCTTTCTTT
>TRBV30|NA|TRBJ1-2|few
CAWSDQAPGYGYTF
TGTGCCTGGAGTGACCAGGCCCCCGGCTATGGCTACACCTTC
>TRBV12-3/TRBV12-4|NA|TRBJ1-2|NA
CASSRRGYTF
TGTGCCAGCAGCAGACGTGGCTACACCTTC
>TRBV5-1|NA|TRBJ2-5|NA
CASSLGATEETQYF
TGCGCCAGCAGCTTGGGCGCGACAGAAGAGACCCAGTACTTC
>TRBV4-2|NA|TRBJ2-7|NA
CASSQGSGSYEQYF
TGTGCCAGCAGCCAAGGGAGCGGGTCCTACGAGCAGTACTTC
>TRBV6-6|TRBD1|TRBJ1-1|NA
CASRQRQGRNTEAFF
TGTGCCAGCAGGCAAAGACAGGGCAGGAACACTGAAGCTTTCTTT
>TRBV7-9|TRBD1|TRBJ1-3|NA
CASKGGAGNTIYF
TGTGCCAGCAAAGGGGGCGCGGGAAACACCATATATTTT
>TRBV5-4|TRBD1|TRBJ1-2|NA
CASSPIRQGYHGYTF
TGTGCCAGCAGCCCCATACGACAGGGTTATCATGGCTACACCTTC
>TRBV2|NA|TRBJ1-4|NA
CASSIGATNEKLFF
TGTGCCAGCAGTATCGGGGCAACTAATGAAAAACTGTTTTTT
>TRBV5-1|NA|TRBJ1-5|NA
CARSVGGGNQPQHF
TGCGCCCGCAGCGTGGGGGGGGGCAATCAGCCCCAGCATTTT
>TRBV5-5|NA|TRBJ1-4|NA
CASSLGTVMPTVNEKLFF
TGTGCCAGCAGCTTGGGGACAGTGATGCCAACTGTGAATGAAAAACTGTTTTTT
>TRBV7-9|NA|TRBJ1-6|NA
CASSGSSYNSPLHF
TGTGCCAGCAGCGGCAGCTCCTATAATTCACCCCTCCACTTT
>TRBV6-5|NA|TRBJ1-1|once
CASSYSMGLSTEAFF
TGTGCCAGCAGTTACTCGATGGGGTTGAGCACTGAAGCTTTCTTT
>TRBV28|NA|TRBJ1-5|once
CASHVDRVLGNQPQHF
TGTGCCAGCCATGTGGACAGAGTCTTAGGGAATCAGCCCCAGCATTTT
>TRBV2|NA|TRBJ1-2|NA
CASSGQKPNYGYTF
TGTGCCAGCAGTGGGCAGAAGCCGAACTATGGCTACACCTTC
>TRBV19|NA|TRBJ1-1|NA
CASSQQANTEAFF
TGTGCCAGTTCACAACAGGCGAACACTGAAGCTTTCTTT
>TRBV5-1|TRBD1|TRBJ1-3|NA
CASSYGGTDSGNTIYF
TGCGCCAGCAGCTATGGAGGGACAGACTCTGGAAACACCATATATTTT
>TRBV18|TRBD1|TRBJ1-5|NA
CASSVGTGVYQPQHF
TGTGCCAGCTCAGTCGGGACAGGGGTCTATCAGCCCCAGCATTTT
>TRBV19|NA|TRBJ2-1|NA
CASSISRTGRDEQFF
TGTGCCAGTAGTATTAGTAGGACGGGGCGGGATGAGCAGTTCTTC
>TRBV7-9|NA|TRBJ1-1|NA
CASSLSTDDWTEAFF
TGTGCCAGCAGCTTAAGTACAGACGACTGGACTGAAGCTTTCTTT
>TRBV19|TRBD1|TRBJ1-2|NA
CATAPGQGINYGYTF
TGTGCCACCGCCCCGGGACAGGGAATCAACTATGGCTACACCTTC
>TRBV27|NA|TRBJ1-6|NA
CASSSYNSPLHF
TGTGCCAGCAGCAGCTATAATTCACCCCTCCACTTT
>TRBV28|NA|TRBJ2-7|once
CASRQPDSYEQYF
TGTGCCAGCCGACAACCCGACAGCTACGAGCAGTACTTC
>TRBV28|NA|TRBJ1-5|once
CASRLRGQPQHF
TGTGCCAGCAGGCTGCGGGGACAGCCCCAGCATTTT
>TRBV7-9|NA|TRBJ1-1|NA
CASSPGNRNTEAFF
TGTGCCAGCAGCCCTGGGAACCGGAACACTGAAGCTTTCTTT
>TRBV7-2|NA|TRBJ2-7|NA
CASSDWADPYEQYF
TGTGCCAGCAGCGACTGGGCAGACCCCTACGAGCAGTACTTC
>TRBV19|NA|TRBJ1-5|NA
CASSLLGDQPQHF
TGTGCCAGTAGTCTCCTGGGGGATCAGCCCCAGCATTTT
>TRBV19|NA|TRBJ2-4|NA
CASSIGGLLDIQYF
TGTGCCAGTAGTATTGGGGGGTTACTGGACATTCAGTACTTC
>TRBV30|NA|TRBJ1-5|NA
CAWALMVGQPQHF
TGTGCCTGGGCTCTCATGGTGGGCCAGCCCCAGCATTTT
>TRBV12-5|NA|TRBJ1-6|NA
CASGIGGSPLHF
TGTGCTAGTGGTATTGGAGGGTCACCCCTCCACTTT
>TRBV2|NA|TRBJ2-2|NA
CASTETRSVGELFF
TGTGCCAGCACCGAGACTAGGAGCGTCGGGGAGCTGTTTTTT
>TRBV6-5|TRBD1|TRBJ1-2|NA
CASSTPLDRSYGYTF
TGTGCCAGCAGTACGCCCCTGGACAGGTCCTATGGCTACACCTTC
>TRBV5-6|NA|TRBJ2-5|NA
CASSLHLQETQYF
TGTGCCAGCAGCTTGCATTTACAAGAGACCCAGTACTTC
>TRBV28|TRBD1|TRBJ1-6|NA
CASRHGQGTSPLHF
TGTGCCAGCAGACACGGACAGGGGACTTCACCCCTCCACTTT
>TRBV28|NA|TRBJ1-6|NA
CASSLPGTSNSPLHF
TGTGCCAGCAGTTTACCCGGGACAAGTAATTCACCCCTCCACTTT
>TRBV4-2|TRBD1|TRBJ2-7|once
CASSQAGGTGGRNEQYF
TGTGCCAGCAGCCAAGCGGGCGGGACAGGGGGCCGGAACGAGCAGTACTTC
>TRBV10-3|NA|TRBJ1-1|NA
CAISESLVVNTEAFF
TGTGCCATCAGTGAGTCCTTGGTGGTGAACACTGAAGCTTTCTTT
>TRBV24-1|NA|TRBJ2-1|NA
CATSDFTQSEQFF
TGTGCCACCAGTGATTTTACACAGAGTGAGCAGTTCTTC
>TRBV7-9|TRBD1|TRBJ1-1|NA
CASSAQGASTEAFF
TGTGCCAGCAGCGCGCAGGGGGCAAGTACTGAAGCTTTCTTT
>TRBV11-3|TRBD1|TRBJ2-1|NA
CASSLAQDRGGNEQFF
TGTGCCAGCAGCTTAGCTCAGGACAGGGGAGGCAATGAGCAGTTCTTC
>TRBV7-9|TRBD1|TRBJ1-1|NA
CASSSETGARAFF
TGTGCCAGCAGCTCTGAGACAGGGGCTAGAGCTTTCTTT
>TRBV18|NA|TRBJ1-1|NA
CASSPRSGVFTEAFF
TGTGCCAGCTCACCACGTTCTGGGGTATTCACTGAAGCTTTCTTT
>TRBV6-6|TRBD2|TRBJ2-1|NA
CASSYGSGGRLNEQFF
TGTGCCAGCAGTTACGGTAGCGGGGGGCGGCTCAATGAGCAGTTCTTC
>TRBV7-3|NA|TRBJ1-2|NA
CASSLDGSYGYTF
TGTGCCAGCAGCTTGGACGGGTCCTATGGCTACACCTTC
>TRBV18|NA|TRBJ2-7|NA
CASSPPASRQPYEQYF
TGTGCCAGCTCACCACCGGCCAGCCGACAACCCTACGAGCAGTACTTC
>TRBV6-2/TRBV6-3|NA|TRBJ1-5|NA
CASSYGDGALGQPQHF
TGTGCCAGCAGTTACGGGGACGGGGCCTTAGGTCAGCCCCAGCATTTT
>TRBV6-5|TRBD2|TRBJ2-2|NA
CASSYSPGGLNGELFF
TGTGCCAGCAGTTACTCGCCGGGGGGGCTAAACGGGGAGCTGTTTTTT
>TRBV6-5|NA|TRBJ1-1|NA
CASRRVGTEAFF
TGTGCCAGCAGACGGGTGGGGACTGAAGCTTTCTTT
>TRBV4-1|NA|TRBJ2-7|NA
CASSQGVSYEQYF
TGCGCCAGCAGCCAAGGCGTCTCCTACGAGCAGTACTTC
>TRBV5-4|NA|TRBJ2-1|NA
CASSSARGDGHNEQFF
TGTGCCAGCAGCTCCGCCCGCGGGGATGGACACAATGAGCAGTTCTTC
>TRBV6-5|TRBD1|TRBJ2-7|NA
CASRPTGIDEQYF
TGTGCCAGCAGGCCGACAGGGATCGACGAGCAGTACTTC
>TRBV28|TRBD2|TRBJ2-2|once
CAGGDDTGELFF
TGTGCCGGGGGGGATGACACCGGGGAGCTGTTTTTT
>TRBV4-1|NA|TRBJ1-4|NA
CASSQAGGEGEKLFF
TGCGCCAGCAGCCAAGCTGGGGGCGAAGGTGAAAAACTGTTTTTT
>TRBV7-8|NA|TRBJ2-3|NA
CASSRIADSTDTQYF
TGTGCCAGCAGCCGCATAGCCGATAGCACAGATACGCAGTATTTT